Listed here are 17 T cell receptor beta chains from one sample, sequenced in a study of cytomegalovirus exposure and HLA in healthy donors listed by TCRdb under 2017. The library was obtained by the immunoSEQ multiplex PCR assay. For the multiplex PCR, a mixture combining 60 forward primers for TCR Vbeta segments and 13 reverse primers for TCR Jbeta segments was used. TCRdb retrieved this table from immuneACCESS and kept in-frame rearrangements only. Not all clones are present; in checked studies, unresolved V genes account for under half, and no reason is known for the remainder. Here the sample has about 190,000 clones; 84% occur a single time. Around 3% of the sample rests with the top ten. Input material: PBMCs. The origin of the receptors is a woman between 45 and 60 years old in good health and CMV-seropositive.

This clone has just a few counts. The chain has TRBV5-1 and TRBJ1-6; 10 bases agree with TRBD1. There are 15 residues in the CDR3. Germline V lookup: CDR1 SGHRS, CDR2 YFSETQ. With 4 bases clipped from V and 7 bases from J, the junction kept 5 bases outside the gene matches. The CDR3 coding sequence is TGCGCCAGCAGCCCCGACAGGGGGCAGAATTCACCCCTCCACTTT. It translates to CASSPDRGQNSPLHF. Using reference TRBV5-1 and TRBJ1-6 for the parts outside the CDR3, the full variable domain is KAGVTQTPRYLIKTRGQQVTLSCSPISGHRSVSWYQQTPGQGLQFLFEYFSETQRNKGNFPGRFSGRQFSNSRSEMNVSTLELGDSALYLCASSPDRGQNSPLHFGNGTRLTVT.

V is TRBV19 and J is TRBJ2-5, with TRBD2 matching over 10 bases. Losses at the gene ends were 5 bases for V and 3 bases for J; bases not matched to a gene: 6. The CDR3 has 15 residues. Germline CDR1 reads LNHDA; CDR2 reads SQIVND (reference sequence). CDR3 sequence (DNA): TGTGCCAGTAGTCCCTGGGGACTAGCGAAAGAGACCCAGTACTTC. This encodes CASSPWGLAKETQYF.

The chain combines TRBV28 with TRBJ1-6; 7 nucleotides align to TRBD1. J lost 7 bases, V lost 3 bases, and 6 bases had no gene match. Germline V gene lookup returns CDR1 MDHEN and CDR2 SYDVKM. The CDR3 length is 15 residues. CDR3 bases: TGTGCCAGCAGTTTCTCCGACAGGGAGAATTCACCCCTCCACTTT. As protein: CASSFSDRENSPLHF.

V is TRBV19 and J is TRBJ1-5; tentatively, D is TRBD1 (5 bases). Trimming stripped 5 bases from V and 5 bases from J, with 10 bases between. The CDR3 length is 13 residues. Germline CDR1 LNHDA, CDR2 SQIVND (reference sequence). The CDR3 reads CASSPRGDQPQHF. CDR3 nucleotide sequence: TGTGCCAGTAGTCCCCGGGGGGATCAGCCCCAGCATTTT.

The rearrangement links TRBV19 to TRBJ1-4; TRBD1 is a possible D gene (6 bases). Trimming stripped 0 bases from V and 8 bases from J, with 13 bases between. Germline CDR1 and CDR2: LNHDA and SQIVND (reference sequence). CDR3 length: 15 residues. Here the CDR3 reads CASSIEGGAHEKLFF. The CDR3 DNA follows: TGTGCCAGTAGTATAGAGGGGGGGGCCCACGAAAAACTGTTTTTT.

This clone is a singleton in its sample. The chain uses TRBV9 and TRBJ2-3, with D perhaps matching TRBD2 (5 bases). Germline V gives CDR1 SGDLS, CDR2 YYNGEE. Trimming stripped 4 bases from V and 4 bases from J, with 10 bases between. This CDR3 has 13 residues. The CDR3 reads CASSPDSPDTQYF. The CDR3 region has the DNA TGTGCCAGCAGCCCGGACTCGCCAGATACGCAGTATTTT. The full variable domain, in which reference TRBV9 and TRBJ2-3 provide the parts outside the CDR3, is DSGVTQTPKHLITATGQRVTLRCSPRSGDLSVYWYQQSLDQGLQFLIQYYNGEERAKGNILERFSAQQFPDLHSELNLSSLELGDSALYFCASSPDSPDTQYFGPGTRLTVL.

V and J are TRBV29-1 and TRBJ1-3; no definite D call. The germline CDR1 and CDR2 sequences are SQVTM and ANQGSEA. The CDR3 is made up of 14 amino acids. V lost 4 bases and J 0 bases, leaving 10 bases between the germline ends. Written as DNA, the CDR3 is TGCAGCGTTGCCGTGAGTTACTCTGGAAACACCATATATTTT. Residues: CSVAVSYSGNTIYF.

The genes are TRBV4-2 and TRBJ1-6, with TRBD1 identical over 9 bases. Germline loops: CDR1 LGHNA, CDR2 YNFKEQ. This CDR3 has 15 amino acids. J gave up 9 bases and V 3 bases, and 6 bases lay outside the gene matches. The chain's CDR3 is CASSQDRGEISPLHF. CDR3 bases: TGTGCCAGCAGCCAGGACAGGGGAGAGATTTCACCCCTCCACTTT.

A word on this clone: The junction departs from the called germline gene at one end, perhaps through a read error. This sequence joins TRBV6-6 and TRBJ1-2; D is unresolved. CDR3 size: 13 residues. Germline V gene data show CDR1 as MNHNY and CDR2 as SVGAGI (reference sequence). In DNA form, the CDR3 reads TGCGCCGGCAGTTACTCGATACAGTCGGGCTACACCTTC. Amino acid sequence: CAGSYSIQSGYTF.

The chain combines TRBV14 with TRBJ2-1; TRBD2 aligns across 11 bases. The V gene's germline CDR1 is SGHDN and CDR2 FVKESK. This CDR3 has 17 residues. V lost 0 bases, J lost 11 bases, and 12 bases stayed unmatched. CDR3 residues: CASSQDQNPLAGGKQFF. In DNA form, the CDR3 reads TGTGCCAGCAGCCAAGATCAGAACCCTTTAGCGGGGGGGAAGCAGTTCTTC.

The chain has TRBV4-2 and TRBJ2-1; 12 bases are shared with TRBD1. The germline CDR1 and CDR2 sequences are LGHNA and YNFKEQ. The V gene end was trimmed by 0 bases and the J gene end by 15 bases; junction bases not matched to a gene: 6. CDR3 length: 14 residues. In DNA form, the CDR3 reads TGTGCCAGCAGCCAAGACAGGGGACAGGGGGCCCCGTTCTTC. Amino acid sequence: CASSQDRGQGAPFF.

J is TRBJ2-3 and V is TRBV7-8; TRBD1 is a possible D gene (6 bases). Germline CDR1 SGHVS, CDR2 FQNEAQ. V shed 6 bases and J shed 2 bases, with 12 bases lying between them. This CDR3 spans 14 amino acids. CDR3 sequence: CASSSWGLTDTQYF. The CDR3 DNA is TGTGCCAGCAGTTCATGGGGGCTCACAGATACGCAGTATTTT.

The genes are TRBV19 and TRBJ1-5; TRBD1 might be the D (5 bases). The CDR3 is 15 amino acids. The V gene's germline CDR1 is LNHDA and CDR2 SQIVND (reference sequence). V was clipped by 8 bases and J by 4 bases, with 18 bases between them. The CDR3 DNA is TGTGCCAGTGGTTTCAGGGAGGGGTTGAATCAGCCCCAGCATTTT. Translating it yields CASGFREGLNQPQHF.

The rearrangement joins TRBV6-7 to TRBJ2-7; weak D call: TRBD2 (6 bases). TRBV6-7 is designated an ORF whose function remains uncertain. Trimming removed 6 bases at V and 3 bases at J, with 21 bases between. This CDR3 spans 16 amino acids. CDR3: CASSHPQGWRGYEQYF. The CDR3 DNA sequence: TGTGCCAGCAGCCACCCCCAGGGATGGAGGGGCTACGAGCAGTACTTC.

V usage is TRBV28 and J usage is TRBJ1-6, with D uncertain. Trimming left V 1 base short and J 4 bases short, with 5 bases between. This CDR3 spans 14 amino acids. Looked up from germline, CDR1 is MDHEN and CDR2 is SYDVKM. The CDR3 sequence: CASSLSGYNSPLHF. CDR3 DNA sequence: TGTGCCAGCAGTTTATCAGGTTATAATTCACCCCTCCACTTT.

This clone was seen only once. The rearrangement joins TRBV7-2 to TRBJ1-2, with 8 bases that match TRBD1. This CDR3 has 15 residues. Per germline, CDR1 SGHTA and CDR2 FQGNSA. After removal of 1 base from V and 3 bases from J, the junction contained 4 bases not matched to a gene. CDR3 amino acids: CASSLGQGAHYGYTF. The DNA for the CDR3 is TGTGCCAGCAGCTTAGGCCAGGGGGCGCACTATGGCTACACCTTC.

V and J are TRBV29-1 and TRBJ2-3, with 8 bases aligning to TRBD2. With V trimmed by 4 bases and J by 4 bases, 1 base remained unmatched. Germline V CDR1 and CDR2: SQVTM, ANQGSEA. CDR3 size: 12 residues. The CDR3 protein is CSVGTSSDTQYF. DNA for the CDR3: TGCAGCGTTGGGACTAGCTCAGATACGCAGTATTTT.